A single sample is the source of the 31 T cell receptor beta chains below, sequenced in a study of Graves' ophthalmopathy and Graves' hyperthyroidism (dated by TCRdb to between 2018 and 2020). Sequencing instrument: Illumina HiSeq 2000. For repertoire sequencing, the TCR beta CDR3 regions were amplified from RNA transcripts. HTBI primers and the Qiagen OneStep RT-PCR kit were used in a first-round RT-PCR, which was followed by a second-round multiplex PCR, size selection and purification. TCRdb reprocessing: public reads trimmed at Q25 with fastp, clones called with MiXCR, in-frame beta chains kept. Each CDR3 protein gets just one entry, which takes the most common genes and DNA from the rows behind it. The sample records 350,000 or so distinct CDR3 sequences, roughly a sixth of which are singletons. Of the sample, about 12% is held by the ten largest clones. What was sequenced was peripheral blood. Source of these receptors: an adult man with Graves' ophthalmopathy.

This clonotype was seen ten or more times. This chain uses TRBV28 with TRBJ2-7, with 10 nucleotides matching TRBD1. Trimming took 2 bases from V and 4 from J; bases not matched to a gene: 5. CDR1 MDHEN and CDR2 SYDVKM come from the germline V gene. CDR3 length: 15 amino acids. The CDR3 DNA reads as TGTGCCAGCAGTTTACAGGGACAGGGGCTATACGAGCAGTACTTC. Protein: CASSLQGQGLYEQYF.

This clonotype was counted many times. The chain has TRBV7-8 and TRBJ2-7; unclear D gene. The CDR3 spans 13 residues. Germline V CDR1 and CDR2: SGHVS, FQNEAQ. V gave up 5 bases and J gave up 2 bases, with 10 bases separating them. This chain's CDR3 is CASSPRVTYEQYF. CDR3 coding DNA: TGTGCCAGCAGCCCTCGAGTTACCTACGAGCAGTACTTC.

The table lists this clonotype with many counts. The chain is built from TRBV7-9 and TRBJ2-7, with D possibly matching TRBD1 (6 bases). This CDR3 comprises 13 residues. Deletions cut 7 bases from V and 6 bases from J, with 16 bases between. Germline V gene data show CDR1 as SEHNR and CDR2 as FQNEAQ (reference sequence). The CDR3 protein is CASTQGTSAEQYF. The CDR3 DNA sequence: TGTGCCAGCACCCAGGGGACCTCCGCCGAGCAGTACTTC.

This clonotype has a handful of counts. The gene calls are TRBV18 and TRBJ2-5, with D perhaps matching TRBD1 or TRBD2 (5 bases each). The CDR3 runs to 16 residues. Germline CDR1 KGHSH, CDR2 LQKENI. Trimming stripped 2 bases from V and 1 base from J, with 14 bases between. The DNA of the CDR3 is TGTGCCAGCTCACCATCCTGGGACGCTCGCCAAGAGACCCAGTACTTC. The encoded protein is CASSPSWDARQETQYF.

This clonotype showed up many times. The chain links TRBV7-9 to TRBJ1-1; D remains ambiguous. Germline V gives CDR1 SEHNR, CDR2 FQNEAQ (reference sequence). V gave up 4 bases and J gave up 4 bases, with 13 bases separating them. The CDR3 length is 14 residues. The CDR3 bases are TGTGCCAGCAGCTATTCGCAGGAAATCACTGAAGCTTTCTTT. Translated, it gives CASSYSQEITEAFF.

This clonotype was seen repeatedly, ten times or more. The chain recombines TRBV13 with TRBJ2-7; 14 bases align to TRBD2. The ends lost 5 bases at V and 4 bases at J; junction bases unmatched: 7. CDR1 and CDR2 (germline): PRHDT, FYEKMQ (reference sequence). The length of the CDR3 is 16 residues. The CDR3 protein is CASSVGLAGVNYEQYF. The DNA for the CDR3 is TGTGCCAGCAGCGTGGGACTAGCGGGAGTAAATTACGAGCAGTACTTC.

V is TRBV6-1 and J is TRBJ2-2; 10 bases fit TRBD2. CDR3 length equals 16 residues. The ends lost 7 bases at V and 4 bases at J; junction bases unmatched: 9. Germline CDR1 is MNHNS and CDR2 is SASEGT. The CDR3 spells CASTSGRAQFTGELFF. CDR3 coding DNA: TGTGCCAGCACCAGCGGGAGGGCACAATTCACCGGGGAGCTGTTTTTT.

This clonotype was counted between two and nine times. In DNA, the CDR3 is TGTGCCAGCGGGGGGGGAGGCCTCGACCCCGAAGCTTTCTTT. Protein: CASGGGGLDPEAFF. The chain combines TRBV6-1 with TRBJ1-1; weak D call: TRBD1 (5 bases). V lost 8 bases to trimming and J lost 8 bases, with 21 bases between them. CDR3 length: 14 residues. From germline, CDR1 is MNHNS and CDR2 SASEGT.

This clonotype has a count of ten or more. The junction does not match germline at one end; this may be a read error. The rearrangement uses TRBV20-1 and TRBJ1-3; D remains ambiguous. The CDR3 has 14 residues. The germline gives CDR1 DFQATT, CDR2 SNEGSKA (reference sequence). CDR3 coding DNA: TGCAGTGCGAGAGACCTCAGCTCTGGAAACACCATATATTTT. This translates into CSARDLSSGNTIYF.

The chain carries TRBV27 and TRBJ1-1; D may be TRBD1 (5 bases). The germline V and J ends were trimmed by 4 bases and 5 bases, with 11 bases remaining between them. Germline V lookup: CDR1 MNHEY, CDR2 SMNVEV (reference sequence). The CDR3 runs to 13 residues. CDR3 sequence: CASSWDQGTEAFF. The CDR3 DNA reads as TGTGCCAGCAGTTGGGATCAGGGAACTGAAGCTTTCTTT.

This clonotype was seen many times. The V call is TRBV20-1, the J call TRBJ2-7; 7 bases match TRBD2. With V trimmed by 2 bases and J by 12 bases, 10 bases remained unmatched. This CDR3 comprises 12 residues. Germline V gene lookup returns CDR1 DFQATT and CDR2 SNEGSKA (reference sequence). Here the CDR3 reads CSARSGGVGPYF. Written as DNA, the CDR3 is TGCAGTGCTAGATCTGGGGGGGTAGGGCCGTACTTC.

This clonotype was seen just once. The conserved phenylalanine or tryptophan is not found at the CDR3 terminus, so this likely reflects a read error. The gene calls are TRBV12-3 or TRBV12-4 and TRBJ1-6; TRBD1 might be the D (5 bases). The CDR3 consists of 16 residues. The ends were cut back, 5 bases at V and 0 bases at J, with 11 bases in the middle. The CDR3 protein is CASSPRQSSYNSPLHY. The DNA of the CDR3 is TGTGCCAGCAGTCCTCGACAGAGCTCCTATAATTCACCCCTCCACTAT.

For this clonotype: This clone may be a read error of a much larger clone one base away. DNA of the CDR3: TGTGCCAGCAGCGAGACTATCGAGACCTACGAGCAGTACTTC. It encodes CASSETIETYEQYF. The chain carries TRBV6-2 or TRBV6-3 and TRBJ2-7; the D gene is possibly TRBD2 (5 bases). From germline, CDR1 is MNHEY and CDR2 SVGEGT. This CDR3 is 14 amino acids long. The V end was cut by 6 bases, the J end by 2 bases, with 14 bases between.

By its share, this clonotype is medium-sized. V usage is TRBV20-1 and J usage is TRBJ2-7; D perhaps matches TRBD2 (6 bases). Per the germline V gene, CDR1 is DFQATT and CDR2 is SNEGSKA (reference sequence). The CDR3 runs to 13 residues. The V and J ends lost 6 bases and 6 bases respectively, with 18 bases between them. This CDR3 reads CSATLDGRGEQYF. CDR3 DNA: TGCAGTGCCACCCTAGACGGGAGAGGCGAGCAGTACTTC.

This clonotype was counted a few times. The chain recombines TRBV7-8 with TRBJ2-7; D gene unclear. With 5 bases removed from V and 3 bases from J, the gap between germline ends came to 14 bases. This CDR3 contains 14 residues. Germline CDR1 and CDR2: SGHVS and FQNEAQ. The CDR3 region has the DNA TGTGCCAGCAGCCCCCGGCGCGGCCACTACGAGCAGTACTTC. Protein: CASSPRRGHYEQYF.

With respect to this clonotype: A read error may explain this, as a much larger clone is one base away. The V gene is TRBV10-3, the J gene TRBJ1-3; no reliable D call. This CDR3 has 13 residues. Germline V gene lookup returns CDR1 ENHRY and CDR2 SYGVKD. V gave up 7 bases and J gave up 3 bases, with 10 bases separating them. The CDR3 DNA follows: TGTGCCATCAATGGTGGCAGTGGAAACACCATATATTTT. This codes for CAINGGSGNTIYF.

V and J are TRBV11-2 and TRBJ2-7; D uncertain. Trimming removed 5 bases at V and 6 bases at J, with 23 bases between. The CDR3 covers 16 residues. The V gene's germline CDR1 is SGHAT and CDR2 FQNNGV. CDR3 sequence (DNA): TGTGCCAGCAGCCCATCAGGCGGTCTTCTTAGGAGCGAGCAGTACTTC. Its translation: CASSPSGGLLRSEQYF.

This clonotype was seen ten or more times. CDR3 amino acids: CASRPTNTGLVTEAFF. Here the CDR3 DNA reads TGTGCCAGCAGGCCAACAAACACAGGGTTAGTCACTGAAGCTTTCTTT. The V call is TRBV28, the J call TRBJ1-1, with a possible D match to TRBD1 (6 bases). Trimming shortened V by 6 bases and J by 4 bases, and 21 bases separated the two germline ends. This CDR3 comprises 16 residues. Per the germline V gene, CDR1 is MDHEN and CDR2 is SYDVKM.

The V gene is TRBV28, the J gene TRBJ2-7, with D perhaps TRBD2 (6 bases). V lost 3 bases, J lost 2 bases, and 14 bases lay in between. This CDR3 region has 15 residues. Germline values: CDR1 MDHEN, CDR2 SYDVKM. For the CDR3, the DNA is TGTGCCAGCAGTTTTGAAGGCGGGGCGACCTACGAGCAGTACTTC. The encoded protein is CASSFEGGATYEQYF.

The rearrangement uses TRBV28 and TRBJ2-7; 11 bases align to TRBD1. V dropped 5 bases and J dropped 4; count of bases not matched to a gene: 7. Germline V lookup: CDR1 MDHEN, CDR2 SYDVKM. This CDR3 region has 15 residues. This chain's CDR3 is CASSDRDRGWYEQYF. CDR3 in DNA: TGTGCCAGCAGTGATCGGGACAGGGGGTGGTACGAGCAGTACTTC.

This clonotype was counted at least ten times. CDR3 loop: CASSLGYETQYF. DNA for the CDR3: TGTGCCAGCAGCTTAGGGTACGAGACCCAGTACTTC. This rearrangement joins TRBV11-2 to TRBJ2-5; D gene uncertain. V lost 1 base and J 5 bases, leaving 5 bases between the germline ends. The CDR3 totals 12 residues. Germline values: CDR1 SGHAT, CDR2 FQNNGV.

This clonotype was seen repeatedly, ten times or more. The genes are TRBV20-1 and TRBJ2-5; 10 bases align to TRBD1. J lost 3 bases, V lost 3 bases, and 1 base had no gene match. CDR1 is DFQATT and CDR2 is SNEGSKA in the germline V gene (reference sequence). The CDR3 extends over 13 amino acids. The CDR3, as DNA: TGCAGTGCTAGGGGACAGGGGAAAGAGACCCAGTACTTC. This encodes CSARGQGKETQYF.

This clonotype occurred many times. This chain connects TRBV6-1 to TRBJ1-5; TRBD1 might be the D (6 bases). The germline CDR1 and CDR2 sequences are MNHNS and SASEGT. V was trimmed by 1 base and J by 0 bases, leaving 19 bases between them. The length of the CDR3 is 19 residues. As DNA, the CDR3 is TGTGCCAGCAGTGAAGGGCTTACAGGGACCTTGTATAGCAATCAGCCCCAGCATTTT. Protein product: CASSEGLTGTLYSNQPQHF.

This clonotype was seen repeatedly, ten times or more. The germline gene is not matched at one end of the junction; a read error may be the cause. The genes are TRBV20-1 and TRBJ1-5, with a tentative D call TRBD1 (5 bases). CDR1 and CDR2 (germline): DFQATT, SNEGSKA (reference sequence). The CDR3 is made up of 14 amino acids. The CDR3 here is CSARDGGSSQPQHF. In nucleotides, the CDR3 is TGCAGTGCTAGAGATGGGGGTAGCAGTCAGCCCCAGCATTTT.

This clonotype showed up many times. V usage is TRBV5-1 and J usage is TRBJ2-6; no firm D call. This CDR3 spans 15 amino acids. The V gene's germline CDR1 is SGHRS and CDR2 YFSETQ. V was cut by 0 bases and J by 2 bases, with 6 bases left in between. CDR3 DNA sequence: TGCGCCAGCAGCTTGGAGGTTGCTGGGGCCAACGTCCTGACTTTC. It specifies CASSLEVAGANVLTF.

This clonotype appeared many times. This chain connects TRBV4-1 to TRBJ2-7, with TRBD1 as a possible D gene (5 bases). There are 15 residues in the CDR3. Germline values: CDR1 MGHRA, CDR2 YSYEKL. The V end lost 1 base, the J end lost 4 bases, and 14 bases lay between the germline ends. The CDR3 bases are TGCGCCAGCAGCCAAGGGGTGGCTAGGGGTTACGAGCAGTACTTC. This encodes CASSQGVARGYEQYF.

Ten or more counts support this clonotype. The chain uses TRBV20-1 and TRBJ2-7; perhaps D is TRBD1 or TRBD2 (6 bases each). This CDR3 comprises 12 residues. Trimming took 1 base from V and 6 from J, leaving 10 bases between them. CDR1 DFQATT and CDR2 SNEGSKA come from the germline V gene (reference sequence). The CDR3 coding sequence is TGCAGTGCTAGAGGGGGGGCGCCCGAGCAGTACTTC. Protein sequence: CSARGGAPEQYF.

This clonotype was recorded a few times. The CDR3 DNA reads as TGTGCCAGCAGTGAAGGGACAGGGTGGTCGTCGGACGAGCAGTACTTC. It codes for CASSEGTGWSSDEQYF. The chain joins TRBV6-1 to TRBJ2-7, with 8 bases aligning to TRBD1. Per germline, CDR1 MNHNS and CDR2 SASEGT. V was clipped by 1 base and J by 5 bases; unmatched bases: 10. The CDR3 totals 16 residues.

This clonotype was counted ten times or more. The chain couples TRBV18 to TRBJ2-5; D is unclear. V dropped 3 bases and J dropped 3 bases, with 17 bases sitting between them. Germline CDR1 is KGHSH and CDR2 is LQKENI. The CDR3 has 16 residues. The CDR3 DNA reads as TGTGCCAGCTCACCGCCCTCGCCACCAGACGAAGAGACCCAGTACTTC. It codes for CASSPPSPPDEETQYF.

This clonotype was recorded at least ten times. The chain's CDR3 is CASSQGLDIGEQYF. The CDR3 DNA reads TGTGCCAGCAGCCAAGGGCTGGACATCGGGGAGCAGTACTTC. The chain employs TRBV4-2 and TRBJ2-7, with a weak D call TRBD1 (5 bases). Germline assignment: CDR1 LGHNA and CDR2 YNFKEQ. This CDR3 spans 14 amino acids. V shed 1 base and J shed 7 bases, with 14 bases lying between them.

Ten or more counts support this clonotype. The chain joins TRBV6-2 or TRBV6-3 to TRBJ2-6; the match to TRBD2 covers 9 bases. This CDR3 has 16 residues. J was trimmed by 4 bases and V by 4 bases; bases with no gene match: 5. The V gene's germline CDR1 is MNHEY and CDR2 SVGEGT. Here the CDR3 reads CASSLAGVIGANVLTF. CDR3 nucleotides: TGTGCCAGCAGTTTAGCGGGAGTAATCGGGGCCAACGTCCTGACTTTC.